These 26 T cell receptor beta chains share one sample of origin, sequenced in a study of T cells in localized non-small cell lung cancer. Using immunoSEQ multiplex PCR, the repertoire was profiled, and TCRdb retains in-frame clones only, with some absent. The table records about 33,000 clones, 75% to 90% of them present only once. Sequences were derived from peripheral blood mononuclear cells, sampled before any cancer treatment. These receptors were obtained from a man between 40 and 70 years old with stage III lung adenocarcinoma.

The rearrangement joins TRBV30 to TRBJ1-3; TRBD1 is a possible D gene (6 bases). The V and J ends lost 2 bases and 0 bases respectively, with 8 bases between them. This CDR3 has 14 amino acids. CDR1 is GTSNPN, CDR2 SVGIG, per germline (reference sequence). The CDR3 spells CAWSRGSSGNTIYF. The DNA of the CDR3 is TGTGCCTGGAGTAGGGGGAGCTCTGGAAACACCATATATTTT.

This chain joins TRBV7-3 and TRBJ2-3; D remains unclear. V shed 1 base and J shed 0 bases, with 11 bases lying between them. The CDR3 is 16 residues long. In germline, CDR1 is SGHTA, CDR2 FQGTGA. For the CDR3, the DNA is TGTGCCAGCAGCTTAATGTCTGTGGCTAGCACAGATACGCAGTATTTT. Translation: CASSLMSVASTDTQYF.

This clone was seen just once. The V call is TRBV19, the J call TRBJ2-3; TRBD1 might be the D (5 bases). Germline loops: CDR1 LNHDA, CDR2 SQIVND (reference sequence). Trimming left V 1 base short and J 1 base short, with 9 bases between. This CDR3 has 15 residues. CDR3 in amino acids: CASSIAGRGTDTQYF. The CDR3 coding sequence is TGTGCCAGTAGTATAGCTGGCAGGGGCACAGATACGCAGTATTTT.

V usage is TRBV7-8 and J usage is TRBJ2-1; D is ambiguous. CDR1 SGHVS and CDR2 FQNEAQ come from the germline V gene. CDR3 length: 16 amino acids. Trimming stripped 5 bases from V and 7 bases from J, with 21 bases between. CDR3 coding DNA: TGTGCCAGCAGCCCTCGCCGGGCCGCGGCCGATAATGAGCAGTTCTTC. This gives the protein CASSPRRAAADNEQFF.

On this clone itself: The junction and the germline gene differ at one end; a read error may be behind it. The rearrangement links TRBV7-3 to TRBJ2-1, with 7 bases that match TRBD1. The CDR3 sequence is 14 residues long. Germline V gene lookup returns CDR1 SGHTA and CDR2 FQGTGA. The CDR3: CTSSPYRGTNEQFF. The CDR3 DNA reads TGTACCAGCAGCCCCTACAGGGGAACCAATGAGCAGTTCTTC.

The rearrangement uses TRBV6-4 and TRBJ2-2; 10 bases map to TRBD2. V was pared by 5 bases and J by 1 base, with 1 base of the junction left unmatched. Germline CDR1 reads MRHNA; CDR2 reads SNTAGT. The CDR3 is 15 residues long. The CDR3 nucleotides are TGTGCCAGCAGTTCTAGCGGGGGGAACACCGGGGAGCTGTTTTTT. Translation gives CASSSSGGNTGELFF.

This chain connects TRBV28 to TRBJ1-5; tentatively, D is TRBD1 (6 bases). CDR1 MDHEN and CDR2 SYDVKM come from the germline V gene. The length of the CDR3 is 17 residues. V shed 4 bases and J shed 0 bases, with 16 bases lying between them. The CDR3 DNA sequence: TGTGCCAGCAGTTCCCCATTCGGGACACTTAGCAATCAGCCCCAGCATTTT. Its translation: CASSSPFGTLSNQPQHF.

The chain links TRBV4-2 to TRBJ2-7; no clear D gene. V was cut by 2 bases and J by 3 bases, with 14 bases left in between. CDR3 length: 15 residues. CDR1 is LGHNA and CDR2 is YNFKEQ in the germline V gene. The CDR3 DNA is TGTGCCAGCAGCCAACTCCTTAAGGCCCTCTACGAGCAGTACTTC. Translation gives CASSQLLKALYEQYF.

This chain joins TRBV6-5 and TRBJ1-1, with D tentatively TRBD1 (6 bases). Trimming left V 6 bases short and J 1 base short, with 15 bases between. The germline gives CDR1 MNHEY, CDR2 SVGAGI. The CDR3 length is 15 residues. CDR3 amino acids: CASRPYRAKNTEAFF. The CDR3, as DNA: TGTGCCAGCAGACCATACAGGGCGAAGAACACTGAAGCTTTCTTT.

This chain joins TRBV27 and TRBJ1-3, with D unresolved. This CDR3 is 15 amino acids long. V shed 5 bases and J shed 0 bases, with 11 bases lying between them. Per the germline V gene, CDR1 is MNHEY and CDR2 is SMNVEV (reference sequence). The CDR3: CASSLRGPSGNTIYF. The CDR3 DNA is TGTGCCAGCAGTCTTCGAGGTCCCTCTGGAAACACCATATATTTT.

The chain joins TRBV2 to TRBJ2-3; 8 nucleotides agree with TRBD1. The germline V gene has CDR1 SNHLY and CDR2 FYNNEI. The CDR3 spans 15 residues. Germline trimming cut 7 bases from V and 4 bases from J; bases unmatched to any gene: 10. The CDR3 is CASNRAGGASDTQYF. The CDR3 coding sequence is TGTGCCAGCAATAGAGCAGGGGGCGCATCAGATACGCAGTATTTT.

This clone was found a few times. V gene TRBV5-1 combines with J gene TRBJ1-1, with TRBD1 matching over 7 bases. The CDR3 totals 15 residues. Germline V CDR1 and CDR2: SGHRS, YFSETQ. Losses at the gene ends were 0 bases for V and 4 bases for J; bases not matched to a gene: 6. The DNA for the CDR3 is TGCGCCAGCAGCTTGGAAGTCCCAGGGGGCACTGAAGCTTTCTTT. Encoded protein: CASSLEVPGGTEAFF.

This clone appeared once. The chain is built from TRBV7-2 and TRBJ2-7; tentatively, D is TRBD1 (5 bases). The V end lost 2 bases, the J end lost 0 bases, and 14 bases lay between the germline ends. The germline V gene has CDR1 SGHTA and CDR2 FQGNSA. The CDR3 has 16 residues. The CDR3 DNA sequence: TGTGCCAGCAGCTTAACGTCGACAGAATCCTCCTACGAGCAGTACTTC. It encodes CASSLTSTESSYEQYF.

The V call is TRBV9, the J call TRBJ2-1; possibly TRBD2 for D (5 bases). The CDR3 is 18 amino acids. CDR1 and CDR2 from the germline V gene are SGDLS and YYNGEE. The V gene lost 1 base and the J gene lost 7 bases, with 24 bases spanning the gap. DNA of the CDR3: TGTGCCAGCAGCGTACGGCTAGCAAGCGGATCGAATACAAATGAGCAGTTCTTC. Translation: CASSVRLASGSNTNEQFF. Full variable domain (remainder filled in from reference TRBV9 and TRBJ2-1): DSGVTQTPKHLITATGQRVTLRCSPRSGDLSVYWYQQSLDQGLQFLIQYYNGEERAKGNILERFSAQQFPDLHSELNLSSLELGDSALYFCASSVRLASGSNTNEQFFGPGTRLTVL.

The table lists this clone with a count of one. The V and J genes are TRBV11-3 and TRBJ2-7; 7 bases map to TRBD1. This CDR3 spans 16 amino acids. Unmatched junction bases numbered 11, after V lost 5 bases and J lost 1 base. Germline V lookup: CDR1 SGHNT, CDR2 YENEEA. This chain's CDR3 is CASSATGVHFSYEQYF. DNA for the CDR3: TGTGCCAGCAGCGCTACAGGGGTTCACTTTTCCTACGAGCAGTACTTC.

DNA for the CDR3: TGTGCCAGCAGCCAACCGGGACATGCCTTTAATGAGCAGTTCTTC. It is translated as CASSQPGHAFNEQFF. The chain employs TRBV7-9 and TRBJ2-1; D is perhaps TRBD1 (6 bases). Deletions cut 5 bases from V and 7 bases from J, with 18 bases between. Per the germline V gene, CDR1 is SEHNR and CDR2 is FQNEAQ (reference sequence). This CDR3 has 15 amino acids.

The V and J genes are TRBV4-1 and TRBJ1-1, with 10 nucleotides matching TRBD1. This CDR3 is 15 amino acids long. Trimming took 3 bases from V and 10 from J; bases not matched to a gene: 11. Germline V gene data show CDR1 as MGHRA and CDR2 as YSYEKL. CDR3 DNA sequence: TGCGCCAGCAGCCAGCGGACAGGGGGATCATGGGGAGCTTTCTTT. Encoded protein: CASSQRTGGSWGAFF.

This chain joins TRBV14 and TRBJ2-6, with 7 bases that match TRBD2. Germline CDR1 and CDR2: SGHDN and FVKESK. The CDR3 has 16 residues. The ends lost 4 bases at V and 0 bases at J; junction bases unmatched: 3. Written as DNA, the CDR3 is TGTGCCAGCAGCCCCGGGGGGTTCTCTGGGGCCAACGTCCTGACTTTC. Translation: CASSPGGFSGANVLTF. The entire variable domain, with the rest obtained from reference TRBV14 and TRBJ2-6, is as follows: EAGVTQFPSHSVIEKGQTVTLRCDPISGHDNLYWYRRVMGKEIKFLLHFVKESKQDESGMPNNRFLAERTGGTYSTLKVQPAELEDSGVYFCASSPGGFSGANVLTFGAGSRLTVL.

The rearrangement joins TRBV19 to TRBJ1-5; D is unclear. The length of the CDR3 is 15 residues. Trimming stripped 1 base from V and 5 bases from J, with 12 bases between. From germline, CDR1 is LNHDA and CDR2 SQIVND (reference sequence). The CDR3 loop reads CASSIAAPWDQPQHF. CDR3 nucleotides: TGTGCCAGTAGTATAGCTGCCCCTTGGGATCAGCCCCAGCATTTT.

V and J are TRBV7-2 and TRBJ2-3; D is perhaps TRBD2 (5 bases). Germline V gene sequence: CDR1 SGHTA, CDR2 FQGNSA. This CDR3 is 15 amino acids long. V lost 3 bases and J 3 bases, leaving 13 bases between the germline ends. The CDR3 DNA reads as TGTGCCAGCAGCTTTGACTATCTATCAACAGATACGCAGTATTTT. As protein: CASSFDYLSTDTQYF.

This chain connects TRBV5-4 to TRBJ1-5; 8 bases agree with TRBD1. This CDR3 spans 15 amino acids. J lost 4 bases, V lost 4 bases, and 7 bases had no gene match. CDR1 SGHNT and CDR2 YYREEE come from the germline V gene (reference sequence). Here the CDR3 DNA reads TGTGCCAGCAGCCCCGACAGGGGCGGAAATCAGCCCCAGCATTTT. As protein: CASSPDRGGNQPQHF.

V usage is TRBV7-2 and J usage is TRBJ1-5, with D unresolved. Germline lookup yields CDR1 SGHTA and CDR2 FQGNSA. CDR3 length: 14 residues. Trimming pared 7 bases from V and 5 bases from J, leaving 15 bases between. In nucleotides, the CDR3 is TGTGCCAGCACCCTCGGAGGGAATGATCAGCCCCAGCATTTT. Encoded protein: CASTLGGNDQPQHF.

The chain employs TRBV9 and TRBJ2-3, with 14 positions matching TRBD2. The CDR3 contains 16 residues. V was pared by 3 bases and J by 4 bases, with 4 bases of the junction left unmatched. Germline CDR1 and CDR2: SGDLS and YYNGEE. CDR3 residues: CASSDLTSGGADTQYF. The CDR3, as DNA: TGTGCCAGCAGCGACCTGACTAGCGGGGGGGCAGATACGCAGTATTTT.

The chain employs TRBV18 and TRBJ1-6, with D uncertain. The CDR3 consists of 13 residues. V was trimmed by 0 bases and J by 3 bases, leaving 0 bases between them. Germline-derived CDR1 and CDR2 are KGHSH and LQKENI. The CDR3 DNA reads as TGTGCCAGCTCACCACCCTATAATTCACCCCTCCACTTT. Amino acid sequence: CASSPPYNSPLHF.

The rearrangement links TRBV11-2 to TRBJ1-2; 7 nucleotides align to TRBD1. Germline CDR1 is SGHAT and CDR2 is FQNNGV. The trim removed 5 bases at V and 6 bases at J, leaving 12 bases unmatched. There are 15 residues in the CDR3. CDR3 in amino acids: CASSSGQVEYNGYTF. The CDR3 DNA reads TGTGCCAGCAGCAGTGGACAGGTGGAATACAATGGCTACACCTTC.

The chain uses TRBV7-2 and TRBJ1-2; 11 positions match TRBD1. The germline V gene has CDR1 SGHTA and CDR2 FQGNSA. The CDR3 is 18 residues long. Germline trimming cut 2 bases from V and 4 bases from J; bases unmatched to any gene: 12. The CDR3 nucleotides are TGTGCCAGCAGCTTATTGGCAACCGGGACAGGGGGGGGCTATGGCTACACCTTC. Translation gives CASSLLATGTGGGYGYTF. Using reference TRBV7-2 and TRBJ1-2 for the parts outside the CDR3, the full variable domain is GAGVSQSPSNKVTEKGKDVELRCDPISGHTALYWYRQSLGQGLEFLIYFQGNSAPDKSGLPSDRFSAERTGGSVSTLTIQRTQQEDSAVYLCASSLLATGTGGGYGYTFGSGTRLTVV.